One sample yielded the 5 T cell receptor beta chains listed below, sequenced in a study of Ad26.COV2.S vaccination and SARS-CoV-2 variants. Profiled with immunoSEQ multiplex PCR; TCRdb holds only in-frame clones, not every one. The sample holds a few hundred thousand clones, around 82% seen once. The treatment was: some 20 received Ad26.COV2.S at low or high dose, single or two shots; 5 received placebo; per-sample allocation not given. Day 63 following the first vaccine or placebo injection was when the samples were taken. The sequences come from peripheral blood, collected in a trial of Ad26.COV2.S vaccine versus placebo. These receptors were obtained from a person aged 18-65 years who received the Ad26.COV2.S COVID-19 vaccine or a placebo.

The chain carries TRBV18 and TRBJ2-3; D might be TRBD2 (6 bases). Trimming removed 2 bases at V and 2 bases at J, with 8 bases between. The CDR3 is 14 residues long. CDR1 is KGHSH, CDR2 LQKENI, per germline. CDR3 amino acids: CASSPAGSTDTQYF. The CDR3 region has the DNA TGTGCCAGCTCACCAGCGGGGTCCACAGATACGCAGTATTTT.

J is TRBJ2-7 and V is TRBV9, with TRBD1 matching 10 bases. The junction had 3 bases not matched to a gene; V was cut back by 3 bases and J by 6 bases. The CDR3 length is 13 residues. Germline assignment: CDR1 SGDLS and CDR2 YYNGEE. The CDR3 nucleotides read TGTGCCAGCAGCGAGAGGACAGGGGGCGAGCAGTACTTC. This translates into CASSERTGGEQYF.

This chain links TRBV13 with TRBJ2-2; no clear D gene. The CDR3 extends over 12 amino acids. Between the trimmed V and J ends, which lost 5 bases and 8 bases, there was a span of 9 bases. Germline V gene data show CDR1 as PRHDT and CDR2 as FYEKMQ (reference sequence). CDR3 nucleotide sequence: TGTGCCAGCAGCGCCCCGTTGGGGGAGCTGTTTTTT. Translating gives CASSAPLGELFF.

A note on this clone: Other DNA sequences within the sample encode an identical CDR3. This chain uses TRBV3-1 (or the pseudogene TRBV3-2) with TRBJ1-6; a weak D match, TRBD1 (5 bases). From germline, CDR1 is LGHDT and CDR2 YNNKEL (reference sequence). The CDR3 covers 14 residues. The ends were cut back, 4 bases at V and 6 bases at J, with 10 bases in the middle. The CDR3 loop reads CASSLGQTNSPLHF. CDR3 sequence (DNA): TGTGCCAGCAGCCTTGGACAAACTAATTCACCCCTCCACTTT.

This chain links TRBV19 with TRBJ1-2; D gene uncertain. This CDR3 spans 13 amino acids. Germline CDR1 is LNHDA and CDR2 is SQIVND (reference sequence). V shed 1 base and J shed 3 bases, with 6 bases lying between them. CDR3 coding DNA: TGTGCCAGTAGTATAGGCCGCGACTATGGCTACACCTTC. As protein: CASSIGRDYGYTF.